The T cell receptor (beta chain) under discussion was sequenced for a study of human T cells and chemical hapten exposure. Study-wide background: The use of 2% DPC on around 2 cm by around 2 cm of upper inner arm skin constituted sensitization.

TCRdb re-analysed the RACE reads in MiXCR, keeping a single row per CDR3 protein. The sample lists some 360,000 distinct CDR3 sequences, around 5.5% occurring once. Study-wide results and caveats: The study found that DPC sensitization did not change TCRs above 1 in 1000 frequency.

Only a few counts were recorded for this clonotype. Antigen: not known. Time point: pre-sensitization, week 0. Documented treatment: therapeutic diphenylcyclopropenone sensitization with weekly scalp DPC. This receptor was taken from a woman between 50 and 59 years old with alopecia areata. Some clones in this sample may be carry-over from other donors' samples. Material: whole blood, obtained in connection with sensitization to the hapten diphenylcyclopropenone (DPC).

Written as DNA, the CDR3 is TGTGCCAGCAGTTCGAAGGATACAGGGGGAACTGAAGCTTTCTTT. Its protein product is CASSSKDTGGTEAFF. The rearrangement uses TRBV13 and TRBJ1-1; 8 nucleotides match TRBD1. Germline V gene data show CDR1 as PRHDT and CDR2 as FYEKMQ (reference sequence). CDR3 length equals 15 residues. Trimming cost V 6 bases and J 5 bases; bases outside gene matches: 11.